One and the same sample provided the 10 T cell receptor beta chains below, sequenced in a study of cytomegalovirus exposure and HLA in healthy donors. Here immunoSEQ multiplex PCR was the method, and the copy in TCRdb shows in-frame clones only, minus some. The profile shows 200,000 or so clones, around four fifths of them singletons. Input material: PBMCs. All receptors derive from a man between 18 and 29 years old in good health and CMV-seropositive.

The rearrangement links TRBV5-6 to TRBJ2-5, with 12 bases identical to TRBD2. Trimming at V came to 4 bases and at J to 2 bases, leaving 6 bases not matched to a gene. CDR1 is SGHDT and CDR2 is YYEEEE in the germline V gene. This CDR3 is built from 16 residues. CDR3 region: CASSTTSGSGQETQYF. In DNA form, the CDR3 reads TGTGCCAGCAGCACGACTAGCGGGAGCGGGCAAGAGACCCAGTACTTC.

This sequence joins TRBV14 and TRBJ2-1; D gene ambiguous. Germline CDR1 SGHDN, CDR2 FVKESK. The CDR3 extends over 12 amino acids. With 1 base removed from V and 7 bases from J, the gap between germline ends came to 5 bases. CDR3 sequence: CASSQVVNEQFF. CDR3 nucleotides: TGTGCCAGCAGCCAAGTCGTAAATGAGCAGTTCTTC.

This clone showed up just a few times. V and J are TRBV19 and TRBJ2-2; TRBD2 matches at 9 bases. After removal of 4 bases from V and 7 bases from J, the junction contained 13 bases not matched to a gene. The CDR3 contains 17 residues. CDR1 and CDR2 (germline): LNHDA, SQIVND (reference sequence). Here the CDR3 DNA reads TGTGCCAGTAGTAACCCTCCTCTAGCGGGGTACCTCGGGGAGCTGTTTTTT. Encoded protein: CASSNPPLAGYLGELFF. Complete variable domain (other parts from reference TRBV19 and TRBJ2-2): DGGITQSPKYLFRKEGQNVTLSCEQNLNHDAMYWYRQDPGQGLRLIYYSQIVNDFQKGDIAEGYSVSREKKESFPLTVTSAQKNPTAFYLCASSNPPLAGYLGELFFGEGSRLTVL.

V gene TRBV30 combines with J gene TRBJ1-5; weak D call: TRBD1 (5 bases). The CDR3 spans 19 residues. V dropped 0 bases and J dropped 0 bases, with 21 bases sitting between them. CDR1 is GTSNPN and CDR2 is SVGIG in the germline V gene (reference sequence). CDR3 nucleotide sequence: TGTGCCTGGAGTGTATCCCCGTTTGGGGGGAACTATAGCAATCAGCCCCAGCATTTT. The encoded protein is CAWSVSPFGGNYSNQPQHF.

The gene calls are TRBV11-1 and TRBJ2-5, with D perhaps matching TRBD2 (6 bases). Trimming took 2 bases from V and 2 from J, leaving 12 bases between them. This CDR3 has 15 residues. The germline gives CDR1 SGHAT, CDR2 FQDESV (reference sequence). This chain's CDR3 is CASSLRDSEQETQYF. The CDR3 DNA sequence: TGTGCCAGCAGCTTACGGGACTCCGAACAAGAGACCCAGTACTTC.

The chain couples TRBV5-1 to TRBJ2-7, with D maybe TRBD2 (6 bases). Per germline, CDR1 SGHRS and CDR2 YFSETQ. This CDR3 is built from 15 residues. V lost 1 base, J lost 2 bases, and 13 bases lay in between. The CDR3 is CASSLLTGATYEQYF. Written as DNA, the CDR3 is TGCGCCAGCAGCTTGCTGACGGGAGCGACCTACGAGCAGTACTTC.

V is TRBV7-9 and J is TRBJ1-5; D ambiguous. V was cut by 5 bases and J by 5 bases, with 10 bases left in between. CDR1 and CDR2 from the germline V gene are SEHNR and FQNEAQ (reference sequence). The CDR3 is 13 amino acids. The chain's CDR3 is CASSQFRDQPQHF. CDR3 nucleotide sequence: TGTGCCAGCAGCCAGTTCCGGGATCAGCCCCAGCATTTT. Full variable domain (missing parts from reference TRBV7-9 and TRBJ1-5): DTGVSQNPRHKITKRGQNVTFRCDPISEHNRLYWYRQTLGQGPEFLTYFQNEAQLEKSRLLSDRFSAERPKGSFSTLEIQRTEQGDSAMYLCASSQFRDQPQHFGDGTRLSIL.

This clone occurred once. Written as DNA, the CDR3 is TGCAGTGCTAGAGATGATGAGGCGCCGTATTTT. Amino acid sequence: CSARDDEAPYF. The V gene is TRBV20-1, the J gene TRBJ2-3; D call uncertain. The CDR3 has 11 amino acids. V was pared by 0 bases and J by 14 bases, with 12 bases between. Germline V gives CDR1 DFQATT, CDR2 SNEGSKA (reference sequence).

The chain uses TRBV18 and TRBJ2-3; D is unclear. The germline V gene encodes CDR1 KGHSH and CDR2 LQKENI. V lost 10 bases, J lost 6 bases, and 11 bases lay in between. This CDR3 has 11 amino acids. The CDR3 sequence is CATRPGDTQYF. Here the CDR3 DNA reads TGTGCCACCCGGCCCGGGGATACGCAGTATTTT.

This clone was seen a single time. The chain links TRBV2 to TRBJ1-4; D perhaps matches TRBD1 (5 bases). Germline values: CDR1 SNHLY, CDR2 FYNNEI. The V gene lost 7 bases and the J gene lost 8 bases, with 17 bases spanning the gap. The CDR3 length is 14 residues. The DNA for the CDR3 is TGTGCCAGCACCCTGGGCAGGGTGGGGGAAAAACTGTTTTTT. Its translation: CASTLGRVGEKLFF.